These T cell receptor beta chains were read from a single sample in a study of regulatory T cells in long-lasting Graves disease. Each CDR3 protein is one row after TCRdb ran MiXCR on the multiplex PCR reads. The data contain roughly 610,000 distinct CDR3 sequences, 15% to 20% of them seen just once; the ten biggest clones take up 18%. These same records also appear under a second study, on T cells in Graves' hyperthyroidism and ophthalmopathy.

The sample was peripheral blood mononuclear cells (PBMCs), taken at new diagnosis, from a patient treated with antithyroid drugs. Receptors were obtained from a young woman with Graves disease. The CDR3 runs from the conserved cysteine through the conserved F or W. Each record gives: clone size, D gene, J gene, V gene, CDR3 DNA, CDR3 protein. The D gene is left open where the match is weak. Only part of the rows carry a size: once, few, many, or a class if the clone is expanded.

clone_size: .; d_call: .; j_call: TRBJ1-3; v_call: TRBV15; cdr3_nt: TGTGCCACCAGCAGAGACACATCTGGAAACACCATATATTTT; cdr3_aa: CATSRDTSGNTIYF
clone_size: .; d_call: .; j_call: TRBJ2-5; v_call: TRBV2; cdr3_nt: TGCGCCAGCAGCCCCCGTAAAACAGGACAAGAGACCCAGTACTTC; cdr3_aa: CASSPRKTGQETQYF
clone_size: many; d_call: .; j_call: TRBJ2-5; v_call: TRBV28; cdr3_nt: TGTGCCAGCAGTTCCACACAGGGATTAGAGACCCAGTACTTC; cdr3_aa: CASSSTQGLETQYF
clone_size: .; d_call: TRBD2; j_call: TRBJ2-1; v_call: TRBV24-1; cdr3_nt: TGTGCCACCAGTGTCGGGACTAGCGGGATCGATGAGCAGTTCTTC; cdr3_aa: CATSVGTSGIDEQFF
clone_size: many; d_call: TRBD1; j_call: TRBJ1-2; v_call: TRBV20-1; cdr3_nt: TGCAGCCCTAGTGTGGGACAGGGGAACTATGGCTACACCTTC; cdr3_aa: CSPSVGQGNYGYTF
clone_size: few; d_call: TRBD1; j_call: TRBJ1-6; v_call: TRBV6-2/TRBV6-3; cdr3_nt: TGTGCCAGCAGTTACTTGGGACAGGGCGGCCATTCACCCCTCCACTTT; cdr3_aa: CASSYLGQGGHSPLHF
clone_size: .; d_call: TRBD1; j_call: TRBJ1-2; v_call: TRBV6-1; cdr3_nt: TGTGCCAGCAGTCCGGGACAGGGAACCTATGGCTACACCTTC; cdr3_aa: CASSPGQGTYGYTF
clone_size: .; d_call: TRBD2; j_call: TRBJ2-2; v_call: TRBV28; cdr3_nt: TGTGCCAGCATCGGTGCCAGCGGGGAGAGTGGGGAGCTGTTTTTT; cdr3_aa: CASIGASGESGELFF
clone_size: many; d_call: TRBD1; j_call: TRBJ1-2; v_call: TRBV7-2; cdr3_nt: TGTGCCAGCAGCTTAGGGCAGGGGGCTGGCTACACCTTC; cdr3_aa: CASSLGQGAGYTF
clone_size: many; d_call: .; j_call: TRBJ2-3; v_call: TRBV2; cdr3_nt: TGTGCCAGCCTAACAGCGAAAAGCACAGATACGCAGTATTTT; cdr3_aa: CASLTAKSTDTQYF
clone_size: many; d_call: .; j_call: TRBJ2-7; v_call: TRBV10-2; cdr3_nt: TGCGCCAGCAGTGCGGCGGGCGCTTACTACGAGCAGTACTTC; cdr3_aa: CASSAAGAYYEQYF
clone_size: few; d_call: .; j_call: TRBJ1-4; v_call: TRBV18; cdr3_nt: TGTGCCAGCTCACCAAGGACAGATGAAAAACTGTTTTTT; cdr3_aa: CASSPRTDEKLFF
clone_size: many; d_call: .; j_call: TRBJ1-1; v_call: TRBV6-2/TRBV6-3; cdr3_nt: TGTGCCAGCAGTAGGCCCCGTATCACTGAAGCTTTCTTT; cdr3_aa: CASSRPRITEAFF
clone_size: .; d_call: .; j_call: TRBJ1-5; v_call: TRBV5-1; cdr3_nt: TGCGCCAGCAGCTTCCAACCAGACCTAGCTTGGCATTTT; cdr3_aa: CASSFQPDLAWHF
clone_size: .; d_call: .; j_call: TRBJ1-2; v_call: TRBV27; cdr3_nt: TGTGCCAGCAAGCTCGCCGGGACAAGGAACTATGGCTACACCTTC; cdr3_aa: CASKLAGTRNYGYTF
clone_size: many; d_call: .; j_call: TRBJ2-2; v_call: TRBV6-1; cdr3_nt: TGTGCCAGCAGGCGATCTGCGAACACCGGGGAGCTGTTTTTT; cdr3_aa: CASRRSANTGELFF
clone_size: .; d_call: TRBD2; j_call: TRBJ2-1; v_call: TRBV10-3; cdr3_nt: TGTGCCATCAGCCCGGAGATAGCGGGATACGGGGTTTCTAATGAGCAGTTCTTC; cdr3_aa: CAISPEIAGYGVSNEQFF
clone_size: few; d_call: TRBD1; j_call: TRBJ2-5; v_call: TRBV7-2; cdr3_nt: TGTGCCAGCAGCTTAGTACCGGGACAGGGTTCGAAGACCCAGTACTTC; cdr3_aa: CASSLVPGQGSKTQYF
clone_size: many; d_call: TRBD1; j_call: TRBJ2-1; v_call: TRBV11-2; cdr3_nt: TGTGCCAGCAGCTTAGAAAGGACAGGTTACAATGAGCAGTTCTTC; cdr3_aa: CASSLERTGYNEQFF
clone_size: .; d_call: .; j_call: TRBJ1-4; v_call: TRBV7-8; cdr3_nt: TGTGCCAGCAGCTCAGGCCTTTTTGCCGCAACTAATGAAAAACTGTTTTTT; cdr3_aa: CASSSGLFAATNEKLFF
clone_size: many; d_call: TRBD2; j_call: TRBJ2-1; v_call: TRBV11-2; cdr3_nt: TGTGCGAGCGGGGACCCCACCCTATTTTACAATGAGCAGTTCTTC; cdr3_aa: CASGDPTLFYNEQFF
clone_size: few; d_call: .; j_call: TRBJ1-5; v_call: TRBV5-4; cdr3_nt: TGTGCCAGCAAACAAGGCGGGCCCCAGCATTTT; cdr3_aa: CASKQGGPQHF
clone_size: .; d_call: .; j_call: TRBJ2-7; v_call: TRBV5-6; cdr3_nt: TGTGCCAGCAGCTTGGGGATCATTCCCTACGAGCAGTACTTC; cdr3_aa: CASSLGIIPYEQYF
clone_size: .; d_call: TRBD2; j_call: TRBJ2-3; v_call: TRBV4-1; cdr3_nt: TGCGCCAGCAGCCAAGCTGTAAAAGCGGGAGTAGGCACAGATACGCAGTATTTT; cdr3_aa: CASSQAVKAGVGTDTQYF
clone_size: few; d_call: .; j_call: TRBJ1-1; v_call: TRBV20-1; cdr3_nt: TGCAGTGCTGATGGGGTGAACACTGAAGCTTTCTTT; cdr3_aa: CSADGVNTEAFF
clone_size: few; d_call: .; j_call: TRBJ2-2; v_call: TRBV11-2; cdr3_nt: TGTGCCAGCCAAAAAAGGACAGCGAACACCGGGGAGCTGTTTTTT; cdr3_aa: CASQKRTANTGELFF
clone_size: .; d_call: .; j_call: TRBJ2-7; v_call: TRBV3-1; cdr3_nt: TGTGCCAGCAGCCAAGGGCGGCTAGATCCGTACGAGCAGTACTTC; cdr3_aa: CASSQGRLDPYEQYF
clone_size: many; d_call: .; j_call: TRBJ1-6; v_call: TRBV28; cdr3_nt: TGTGCCAGCCTGCCGACCTTTGATAGCTCCTATAATTCACCCCTCCACTTT; cdr3_aa: CASLPTFDSSYNSPLHF
clone_size: many; d_call: .; j_call: TRBJ1-1; v_call: TRBV5-1; cdr3_nt: TGCGCCAGCAGCTTGGCCGGATTTAACACTGAAGCTTTCTTT; cdr3_aa: CASSLAGFNTEAFF
clone_size: many; d_call: .; j_call: TRBJ2-5; v_call: TRBV27; cdr3_nt: TGTGCCAGCAGATCTCGGGGTGGGAGGACCCAAGAGACCCAGTACTTC; cdr3_aa: CASRSRGGRTQETQYF
clone_size: many; d_call: .; j_call: TRBJ1-1; v_call: TRBV5-1; cdr3_nt: TGTGCCAGCAGCTTACGACAGAACACTGAAGCTTTCTTT; cdr3_aa: CASSLRQNTEAFF
clone_size: .; d_call: TRBD1; j_call: TRBJ2-3; v_call: TRBV27; cdr3_nt: TGTGCCAGCAGATATAGGGACAGGGGGCCAGATACGCAGTATTTT; cdr3_aa: CASRYRDRGPDTQYF